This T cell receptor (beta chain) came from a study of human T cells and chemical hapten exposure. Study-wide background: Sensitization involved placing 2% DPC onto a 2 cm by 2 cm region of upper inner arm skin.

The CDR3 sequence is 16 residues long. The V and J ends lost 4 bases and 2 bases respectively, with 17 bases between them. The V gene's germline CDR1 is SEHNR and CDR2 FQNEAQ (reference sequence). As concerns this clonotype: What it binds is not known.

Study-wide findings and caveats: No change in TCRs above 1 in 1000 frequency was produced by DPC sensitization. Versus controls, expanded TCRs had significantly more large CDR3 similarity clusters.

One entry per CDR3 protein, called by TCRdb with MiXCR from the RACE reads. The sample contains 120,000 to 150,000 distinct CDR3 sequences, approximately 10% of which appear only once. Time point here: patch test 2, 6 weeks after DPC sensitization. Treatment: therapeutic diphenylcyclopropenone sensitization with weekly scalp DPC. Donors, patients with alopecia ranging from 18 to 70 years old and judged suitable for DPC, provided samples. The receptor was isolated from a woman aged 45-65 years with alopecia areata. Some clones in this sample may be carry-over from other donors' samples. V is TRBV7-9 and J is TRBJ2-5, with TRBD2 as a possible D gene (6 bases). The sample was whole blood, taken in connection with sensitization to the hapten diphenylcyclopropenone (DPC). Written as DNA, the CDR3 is TGTGCCAGCAGCTCCAACGCGGGGTTGGAGCAAGAGACCCAGTACTTC. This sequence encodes CASSSNAGLEQETQYF.